The rows below give T cell receptor beta chains drawn from one sample of a study of T cell repertoires in cytomegalovirus infection. TCRdb used MiXCR to reprocess the reads, holding one entry per CDR3 protein. Of 200,000 to 300,000 distinct CDR3 sequences in the sample, more than 9% were seen once. The source material was PBMCs. These receptors came from a human donor in good health (CMV status not recorded). Some clones in this sample may be carry-over from other donors' samples. CDR3s include the opening cysteine and the closing phenylalanine or tryptophan. D genes are given only for firm matches. Clone size is not always given. Where it is, it says once, few, many or a class for expanded clones.

>TRBV6-5|few|TRBD1|TRBJ1-6
CASSNPQGRSYNSPLHF
TGTGCCAGCAGTAACCCACAGGGGCGCTCCTATAATTCACCCCTCCACTTT
>TRBV25-1|many|TRBD1|TRBJ1-3
CASSVLQGNTIYF
TGTGCCAGCAGTGTCCTACAGGGGAATACCATATATTTT
>TRBV7-3|many|TRBD1|TRBJ1-1
CASSLRGTGGNTEAFF
TGTGCCAGCAGCTTAAGGGGGACAGGGGGGAACACTGAAGCTTTCTTT
>TRBV4-2|NA|NA|TRBJ1-5
CAGSQVGEPNQPQHF
TGTGCCGGCAGCCAAGTGGGGGAGCCCAATCAGCCCCAGCATTTT
>TRBV7-9|few|TRBD1|TRBJ2-7
CASIPYQGQGGEQYF
TGTGCCAGCATCCCTTACCAGGGACAGGGGGGCGAGCAGTACTTC
>TRBV7-9|many|NA|TRBJ2-7
CASGGIYEQYF
TGTGCCAGCGGGGGTATCTACGAGCAGTACTTC
>TRBV6-2/TRBV6-3|NA|NA|TRBJ1-5
CASSYVGADQPQHF
TGTGCCAGCAGTTACGTGGGTGCCGATCAGCCCCAGCATTTT
>TRBV20-1|NA|NA|TRBJ2-7
CSGGQASREQYF
TGCAGCGGGGGGCAGGCGTCGCGGGAGCAGTACTTC
>TRBV24-1|NA|NA|TRBJ1-2
CATSDRGGDGYTF
TGTGCCACCAGTGACAGGGGCGGGGATGGCTACACCTTC
>TRBV5-6|many|NA|TRBJ1-1
CASSSETEGTEAFF
TGTGCCAGCAGCTCCGAGACAGAGGGCACTGAAGCTTTCTTT
>TRBV12-5|many|TRBD1|TRBJ2-2
CASGLPLGTAGELFF
TGTGCTAGTGGTTTGCCCCTAGGGACAGCCGGGGAGCTGTTTTTT
>TRBV7-2|many|NA|TRBJ2-7
CASSPHEGRYEQYF
TGTGCCAGCAGCCCACATGAGGGGCGCTACGAGCAGTACTTC
>TRBV7-2|many|TRBD1|TRBJ1-1
CASSFDRELWAFF
TGTGCCAGCAGCTTTGACAGGGAGTTATGGGCTTTCTTT
>TRBV5-1|few|NA|TRBJ2-5
CASSPTFLETQYF
TGCGCCAGCAGCCCAACCTTTCTGGAGACCCAGTACTTC
>TRBV7-2|many|TRBD1|TRBJ2-3
CASNNTTGTGQDTQYF
TGTGCCAGCAACAACACGACCGGGACAGGGCAAGATACGCAGTATTTT
>TRBV3-1|few|NA|TRBJ2-6
CASSQVSPSGANVLTF
TGTGCCAGCAGCCAAGTGTCCCCCTCTGGGGCCAACGTCCTGACTTTC
>TRBV11-2|NA|TRBD2|TRBJ2-5
CASSLTSGNQETQYF
TGTGCCAGCAGCTTGACTAGCGGGAACCAAGAGACCCAGTACTTC
>TRBV7-9|many|NA|TRBJ2-3
CASSLGTADTQYF
TGTGCCAGCAGCTTAGGAACTGCAGATACGCAGTATTTT
>TRBV12-3/TRBV12-4|NA|NA|TRBJ1-1
CASRFGRANTEAFF
TGTGCCAGCAGGTTTGGGCGGGCGAACACTGAAGCTTTCTTT
>TRBV6-5|few|TRBD1|TRBJ2-7
CASSYRGQGTYEQYF
TGTGCCAGCAGTTACCGAGGACAGGGGACCTACGAGCAGTACTTC
>TRBV7-3|few|NA|TRBJ1-5
CASSRQRTAVGGNQPQHF
TGTGCCAGCAGCCGACAGAGGACGGCCGTTGGGGGCAATCAGCCCCAGCATTTT
>TRBV12-3/TRBV12-4|many|NA|TRBJ2-7
CASSRWGGGHYEQYF
TGTGCCAGCAGCCGTTGGGGAGGCGGACATTACGAGCAGTACTTC
>TRBV5-1|NA|TRBD1|TRBJ1-2
CASSSHMGQGAFGYTF
TGCGCCAGCAGCTCACACATGGGACAGGGGGCGTTCGGCTACACCTTC
>TRBV29-1|few|NA|TRBJ2-3
CSVETLARDTQYF
TGCAGCGTTGAGACCCTAGCGAGGGATACGCAGTATTTT
>TRBV2|few|NA|TRBJ1-5
CASRSDRRTNQPQHF
TGTGCCAGCAGGTCTGACAGGCGGACAAATCAGCCCCAGCATTTT
>TRBV28|many|NA|TRBJ1-1
CASAVGGRWDTEAFF
TGTGCCAGCGCTGTGGGGGGGCGCTGGGACACTGAAGCTTTCTTT
>TRBV11-3|many|NA|TRBJ1-5
CASSVNSNQPQHF
TGTGCCAGCAGCGTCAATAGCAATCAGCCCCAGCATTTT
>TRBV6-6|many|TRBD1|TRBJ1-2
CASSYDPGQGSSTF
TGTGCCAGCAGTTATGACCCGGGACAGGGATCCTCCACCTTC
>TRBV11-2|NA|NA|TRBJ1-1
CASSLGLGVSTEAFF
TGTGCCAGCAGCTTAGGTCTAGGGGTGTCGACTGAAGCTTTCTTT
>TRBV6-5|many|TRBD2|TRBJ2-5
CASSYSFLAGVQETQYF
TGTGCCAGCAGTTACTCGTTTCTAGCGGGAGTCCAAGAGACCCAGTACTTC
>TRBV25-1|few|NA|TRBJ2-2
CASSEYGGELFF
TGTGCCAGCAGTGAATATGGCGGGGAGCTGTTTTTT
>TRBV28|few|NA|TRBJ2-4
CASTSIGGSSNIQYF
TGTGCCAGCACCTCCATCGGGGGCAGCTCAAACATTCAGTACTTC
>TRBV18|NA|NA|TRBJ1-2
CASSPIGMDPTNYGYTF
TGTGCCAGCTCACCCATCGGAATGGACCCTACTAACTATGGCTACACCTTC
>TRBV5-4|few|NA|TRBJ1-4
CASSLPGPNEKLFF
TGTGCCAGCAGCTTGCCCGGTCCTAATGAAAAACTGTTTTTT
>TRBV12-5|NA|TRBD2|TRBJ2-1
CASGPGGRPYNEQFF
TGTGCTAGTGGGCCGGGGGGGCGGCCTTACAATGAGCAGTTCTTC
>TRBV28|NA|TRBD1|TRBJ1-2
CAIRRTDRVYGYTF
TGTGCCATCAGACGGACGGACAGGGTTTATGGCTACACCTTC
>TRBV28|many|TRBD1|TRBJ1-6
CASSGQGNSPLHF
TGTGCCAGCAGTGGACAGGGGAATTCACCCCTCCACTTT
>TRBV12-3/TRBV12-4|many|TRBD1|TRBJ2-4
CASSQPGQGGRIQYF
TGTGCCAGCAGTCAACCGGGACAGGGGGGCCGCATTCAGTACTTC
>TRBV14|few|TRBD2|TRBJ2-3
CASSLGTTNTDTQYF
TGTGCCAGCAGCCTGGGGACTACCAACACAGATACGCAGTATTTT
>TRBV7-3|many|NA|TRBJ2-2
CASSLMAASNTGELFF
TGTGCCAGCAGCTTAATGGCAGCCTCTAACACCGGGGAGCTGTTTTTT
>TRBV19|NA|TRBD1|TRBJ2-5
CASSLTGTGKETQYF
TGTGCCAGTAGTCTTACCGGGACAGGAAAAGAGACCCAGTACTTC
>TRBV12-3/TRBV12-4|NA|NA|TRBJ2-7
CASSPSYRSYEQYF
TGTGCCAGCAGTCCGTCTTATAGGTCCTACGAGCAGTACTTC